Each of the 6 T cell receptor beta chains below was sequenced from the same sample in a study of blood T cell repertoires in COVID-19 (dated by TCRdb to about 2020). To prepare the library, the immunoSEQ multiplex PCR assay was applied. The clones in this table, taken by TCRdb from immuneACCESS, are in-frame only. Not every clone is retained; where verified, under half of the shortfall comes from an unresolved V gene, and the cause of the rest is unknown. Counted in this sample were approximately 200,000 clones; roughly 89% of them appeared once. The ten largest account for about 6.2% of the sample. The sample consisted of peripheral blood. Source of these receptors: a man between 60 and 75 years old who had recovered from COVID-19.

This clone was observed many times. The chain links TRBV30 to TRBJ1-4, with no clear D. CDR3 length: 16 residues. V shed 0 bases and J shed 0 bases, with 11 bases lying between them. Germline values: CDR1 GTSNPN, CDR2 SVGIG (reference sequence). This chain's CDR3 is CAWSVLRFATNEKLFF. The CDR3 bases are TGTGCCTGGAGTGTACTACGGTTTGCAACTAATGAAAAACTGTTTTTT.

This clone was recorded once. This sequence joins TRBV7-2 and TRBJ2-1; D perhaps matches TRBD1 (5 bases). Between the trimmed V and J ends, which lost 3 bases and 7 bases, there was a span of 10 bases. The CDR3 consists of 13 residues. Germline assignment: CDR1 SGHTA and CDR2 FQGNSA. CDR3 nucleotide sequence: TGTGCCAGCAGCTTCAAGGGGTCTAATGAGCAGTTCTTC. Amino acids: CASSFKGSNEQFF. The whole variable domain, remainder taken from reference TRBV7-2 and TRBJ2-1, is GAGVSQSPSNKVTEKGKDVELRCDPISGHTALYWYRQSLGQGLEFLIYFQGNSAPDKSGLPSDRFSAERTGGSVSTLTIQRTQQEDSAVYLCASSFKGSNEQFFGPGTRLTVL.

The CDR3 DNA sequence: TGTGCCAGCAGCTTGCCGGGACTAGCGGGGGGTAGCACAGATACGCAGTATTTT. The encoded protein is CASSLPGLAGGSTDTQYF. The chain joins TRBV5-4 to TRBJ2-3; 15 nucleotides match TRBD2. The CDR3 runs 18 residues. Germline CDR1 SGHNT, CDR2 YYREEE (reference sequence). V was clipped by 1 base and J by 0 bases; unmatched bases: 3.

This chain joins TRBV28 and TRBJ1-2; D is uncertain. The CDR3 consists of 13 residues. Germline lookup yields CDR1 MDHEN and CDR2 SYDVKM. The V gene lost 11 bases and the J gene lost 3 bases, with 16 bases spanning the gap. Here the CDR3 DNA reads TGTGCCGTAGGTCCTGAGGGTTACTATGGCTACACCTTC. Residues: CAVGPEGYYGYTF.

This chain joins TRBV30 and TRBJ2-3, with D possibly TRBD2 on 7 matching bases. The CDR3 has 13 amino acids. Germline lookup yields CDR1 GTSNPN and CDR2 SVGIG (reference sequence). V was shortened by 8 bases and J by 1 base, with 13 bases between the two germline ends. The DNA of the CDR3 is TGTGCCCTTGGGGGGGGCCGCACAGATACGCAGTATTTT. It translates to CALGGGRTDTQYF.

The chain links TRBV19 to TRBJ1-2, with 7 bases fitting TRBD1. V shed 5 bases and J 7 bases; nucleotides not matched to a gene: 13. The germline CDR1 and CDR2 sequences are LNHDA and SQIVND (reference sequence). This CDR3 comprises 15 residues. As DNA, the CDR3 is TGTGCCAGTAGTCCGCGGACAGGCGCCAGGCTTGGCTACACCTTC. Amino acids: CASSPRTGARLGYTF.